The present T cell receptor beta chain was sequenced within a study of blood T cell repertoires in COVID-19. Whole-study context: Specimens from acute and convalescent COVID-19 originated in the United States, Italy and Spain. T cells, B-cell-depleted T cells, or PBMCs provided the cDNA or gDNA that served as material.

Data came from immunoSEQ multiplex PCR; TCRdb stores just in-frame clones and leaves some out. This sample has around 250,000 clones, with around 84% found just once. Germline V gene sequence: CDR1 SGHTA, CDR2 FQGNSA. The CDR3 runs to 16 residues. Losses at the gene ends were 3 bases for V and 6 bases for J; bases not matched to a gene: 6. Participants reported their clinical history, and cohort assignment relied on those reports. Material for sequencing was PBMCs or T cells enriched from blood (not recorded which). The sequence derives from a man aged 30 to 39 with acute COVID-19. The V and J genes are TRBV7-2 and TRBJ2-2, with TRBD2 matching 11 bases. In DNA form, the CDR3 reads TGTGCCAGCAGCTTTTTCCTAGCGGGAGGTTCCGGGGAGCTGTTTTTT. Amino acid sequence: CASSFFLAGGSGELFF.